This T cell receptor beta chain is drawn from a study of cytomegalovirus exposure and HLA in healthy donors. Amplification used 60 Vbeta primers and 13 Jbeta primers. Here immunoSEQ multiplex PCR was the method, and the copy in TCRdb shows in-frame clones only, minus some. Of some 78,000 clones listed, 72% were seen once; the top ten hold 11%. The TCR originated in a woman between 40 and 50 years old in good health and CMV-seropositive. Sequenced input: PBMCs.

Here the CDR3 reads CASSLVGQGIGEQYF. The CDR3 DNA reads as TGTGCCAGCAGCTTAGTGGGACAGGGGATAGGGGAGCAGTACTTC. The chain employs TRBV7-2 and TRBJ2-7; 10 nucleotides match TRBD1. Per germline, CDR1 SGHTA and CDR2 FQGNSA. V lost 1 base and J lost 7; bases outside the gene matches: 7. This CDR3 contains 15 residues.